This T cell receptor (beta chain) was captured in a study of tumor-infiltrating lymphocytes in localized non-small cell lung cancer. Study-level results: Tumors had more T cell infiltration than uninvolved lung, per TCRbeta sequencing and CD3 counts. Technical variation could not be separated from intratumor heterogeneity here. No T-cell fraction difference was seen between IM1 and IM2 tumors. Not all patients were TCR sequenced, owing to tissue quantity.

About this clone itself: No antigen is known for it.

Repertoires were generated with immunoSEQ multiplex PCR, while TCRdb's copy carries only in-frame clones and drops some. The sample lists 7,300 or so clones, roughly 60% seen once, with about an eighth in the top ten. V was clipped by 7 bases and J by 6 bases, with 10 bases between them. The germline V gene encodes CDR1 MNHEY and CDR2 SMNVEV (reference sequence). The CDR3 runs to 12 residues. Sequencing used uninvolved lung tissue not adjacent to the tumor. This TCR derives from a human donor with non-small cell lung cancer. This rearrangement joins TRBV27 to TRBJ2-1; D not certain. CDR3 bases: TGTGCCAGCACCACGACCTCCAATGAGCAGTTCTTC. It specifies CASTTTSNEQFF.